The source of this TCR beta chain is a study of shared clonotypes between healthy human individuals. Sorted subsets were amplified in replicate PCRs using 200 ng DNA, approximately 30,000 T cell genomes. TCRdb keeps only in-frame clones here, not all; method: immunoSEQ multiplex PCR. This table holds 2 million to 3 million clones, about 92% found once. V gave up 6 bases and J gave up 0 bases; unmatched junction bases: 6. Germline CDR1 is ENHRY and CDR2 is SYGVKD. The CDR3 runs 17 residues. Study-wide findings and caveats: Clonotypes shared by all four donors outscored non-shared clonotypes in generation probability.

As regards this clone: Its antigen is unidentified.

This sequence was found in a man younger than 35 in good health. The source material was naive CD4+ T cells sorted from blood. The subset: CD45RA+ positively selected. This chain links TRBV10-3 with TRBJ2-2; 11 nucleotides match TRBD2. CDR3 loop: CAISQVAGGPNTGELFF. The CDR3 bases are TGTGCCATCAGCCAAGTAGCGGGAGGGCCGAACACCGGGGAGCTGTTTTTT.